Following are 18 T cell receptor beta chains from one sample sequenced in a study of identifying expanded T cells in peripheral blood. TCRdb's copy holds only in-frame clones and misses some; the assay was immunoSEQ multiplex PCR. The sample comprises under 90,000 clones, roughly 90% of which are singletons, and 2.5% to 3.5% rests with the top ten. The sequencing input was blood. All receptors come from a person aged 18 to 75 in good health.

This chain connects TRBV6-5 to TRBJ1-5; D gene unclear. The CDR3 sequence is 12 residues long. V was cut by 6 bases and J by 9 bases, with 12 bases left in between. Germline lookup yields CDR1 MNHEY and CDR2 SVGAGI. This CDR3 reads CASSRYGRPQHF. The CDR3, as DNA: TGTGCCAGCAGCCGATACGGGAGGCCCCAGCATTTT.

This chain links TRBV28 with TRBJ1-1; D unclear. The germline V and J ends were trimmed by 7 bases and 1 base, with 10 bases remaining between them. Germline assignment: CDR1 MDHEN and CDR2 SYDVKM. The CDR3 consists of 13 residues. Here the CDR3 DNA reads TGTGCCAGCATCCTGACCGCGAACACTGAAGCTTTCTTT. This codes for CASILTANTEAFF.

Concerning this clone itself: Other DNA sequences from this sample encode an identical CDR3 as well. The rearrangement uses TRBV7-2 and TRBJ2-5; D gene uncertain. Trimming removed 2 bases at V and 5 bases at J, with 3 bases between. The germline CDR1 and CDR2 sequences are SGHTA and FQGNSA. This CDR3 has 11 residues. The CDR3 coding sequence is TGTGCCAGCAGCTTAAAGGAGACCCAGTACTTC. Protein product: CASSLKETQYF.

This chain connects TRBV6-1 to TRBJ2-3, with a weak D call TRBD2 (5 bases). CDR3 size: 15 residues. V was trimmed by 2 bases and J by 2 bases, leaving 11 bases between them. CDR1 is MNHNS, CDR2 SASEGT, per germline. CDR3 sequence: CASSESLEPTDTQYF. The CDR3 region has the DNA TGTGCCAGCAGTGAATCACTAGAACCCACAGATACGCAGTATTTT.

V and J are TRBV25-1 and TRBJ1-5; TRBD1 might be the D (5 bases). The CDR3 covers 16 residues. Germline CDR1 and CDR2: MGHDK and SYGVNS. V was pared by 3 bases and J by 2 bases, with 14 bases between. This CDR3 reads CASSESGGVGNQPQHF. In nucleotides, the CDR3 is TGTGCCAGCAGTGAGTCGGGGGGGGTGGGCAATCAGCCCCAGCATTTT.

In this sample, this clone turned up a few times. The rearrangement links TRBV5-4 to TRBJ2-3, with 11 bases aligning to TRBD2. CDR3 size: 15 residues. Germline V gives CDR1 SGHNT, CDR2 YYREEE (reference sequence). The junction had 2 bases not matched to a gene; V was cut back by 0 bases and J by 5 bases. CDR3 sequence: CASSLAGLAGDTQYF. CDR3 nucleotide sequence: TGTGCCAGCAGCTTGGCCGGACTAGCGGGAGATACGCAGTATTTT.

The chain joins TRBV7-3 to TRBJ2-5; tentative D call: TRBD2 (7 bases). CDR1 and CDR2 from the germline V gene are SGHTA and FQGTGA. The CDR3 totals 12 residues. V gave up 3 bases and J gave up 9 bases, with 11 bases separating them. The CDR3 nucleotides are TGTGCCAGCAGCTTGGGGGCGGGGGCCCAGTACTTC. Protein product: CASSLGAGAQYF.

The rearrangement links TRBV10-3 to TRBJ2-7; a possible D gene is TRBD2 (5 bases). The CDR3 runs to 14 residues. The germline V gene encodes CDR1 ENHRY and CDR2 SYGVKD. The germline V and J ends were trimmed by 3 bases and 2 bases, with 11 bases remaining between them. CDR3 in DNA: TGTGCCATCAGTGATGAGGGTTGGACCTACGAGCAGTACTTC. Amino acids: CAISDEGWTYEQYF.

The V call is TRBV28, the J call TRBJ1-1; D not resolved. This CDR3 is 13 amino acids long. Germline V gene data show CDR1 as MDHEN and CDR2 as SYDVKM. Trimming removed 2 bases at V and 2 bases at J, with 6 bases between. CDR3 DNA sequence: TGTGCCAGCAGTTTAGGGTATAACACTGAAGCTTTCTTT. Its translation: CASSLGYNTEAFF.

This clone came up a few times. The chain combines TRBV4-3 with TRBJ1-1; D might be TRBD1 (5 bases). V was shortened by 0 bases and J by 7 bases, with 15 bases between the two germline ends. The germline V gene has CDR1 LGHNA and CDR2 YSLEER. The CDR3 extends over 15 amino acids. The CDR3 here is CASSQDHMGGYEAFF. The CDR3 bases are TGCGCCAGCAGCCAAGATCATATGGGGGGTTATGAAGCTTTCTTT.

V is TRBV11-2 and J is TRBJ2-2, with D perhaps TRBD1 (5 bases). Between the trimmed V and J ends, which lost 3 bases and 3 bases, there was a span of 11 bases. Looked up from germline, CDR1 is SGHAT and CDR2 is FQNNGV. The CDR3 has 15 amino acids. The CDR3 nucleotides read TGTGCCAGCAGCTTTCAAGGGGTCTACACCGGGGAGCTGTTTTTT. Its translation is CASSFQGVYTGELFF.

The V gene is TRBV6-4, the J gene TRBJ2-1; D not certain. V was trimmed by 5 bases and J by 6 bases, leaving 20 bases between them. Germline CDR1 is MRHNA and CDR2 is SNTAGT. The CDR3 is 16 residues long. The CDR3 DNA reads as TGTGCCAGCAGTCCACAGTTACAGTTAGAGATCAATGAGCAGTTCTTC. This encodes CASSPQLQLEINEQFF.

The chain uses TRBV7-2 and TRBJ1-2; 9 bases align to TRBD1. J gave up 8 bases and V 1 base, and 5 bases lay outside the gene matches. Germline V lookup: CDR1 SGHTA, CDR2 FQGNSA. The CDR3 is 14 amino acids. The CDR3, as DNA: TGTGCCAGCAGCTTAGTGTGGACAGGGGTGGGCTACACCTTC. Translation gives CASSLVWTGVGYTF.

The J gene is TRBJ1-1, the V gene TRBV7-2; no definite D call. Trimming took off 3 bases at V and 1 base at J, with 6 bases between the two ends. This CDR3 comprises 13 residues. From germline, CDR1 is SGHTA and CDR2 FQGNSA. In DNA form, the CDR3 reads TGTGCCAGCAGCTTCTCGGAGAACACTGAAGCTTTCTTT. Translated, it gives CASSFSENTEAFF. Full variable domain (missing parts from reference TRBV7-2 and TRBJ1-1): GAGVSQSPSNKVTEKGKDVELRCDPISGHTALYWYRQSLGQGLEFLIYFQGNSAPDKSGLPSDRFSAERTGGSVSTLTIQRTQQEDSAVYLCASSFSENTEAFFGQGTRLTVV.

The chain recombines TRBV20-1 with TRBJ1-1, with D unclear. V was pared by 6 bases and J by 7 bases, with 12 bases between. The CDR3 totals 11 residues. CDR1 is DFQATT and CDR2 is SNEGSKA in the germline V gene (reference sequence). Here the CDR3 DNA reads TGCAGTGCCATACCTGGGGTTGAAGCTTTCTTT. Residues: CSAIPGVEAFF.

The rearrangement links TRBV5-1 to TRBJ2-7; 9 positions match TRBD2. The germline gives CDR1 SGHRS, CDR2 YFSETQ. V trimming: 0 bases; J trimming: 4 bases; junction bases outside the gene matches: 2. The CDR3 has 14 residues. The CDR3 here is CASSLDSGSYEQYF. CDR3 sequence (DNA): TGCGCCAGCAGCTTGGATAGCGGGAGTTACGAGCAGTACTTC. Using reference TRBV5-1 and TRBJ2-7 for the parts outside the CDR3, the full variable domain is KAGVTQTPRYLIKTRGQQVTLSCSPISGHRSVSWYQQTPGQGLQFLFEYFSETQRNKGNFPGRFSGRQFSNSRSEMNVSTLELGDSALYLCASSLDSGSYEQYFGPGTRLTVT.

This clone has only a few counts. The CDR3 is CASSPRGRENTIYF. The CDR3 nucleotides are TGTGCCAGCTCACCACGTGGGAGGGAAAACACCATATATTTT. V and J are TRBV18 and TRBJ1-3; D gene ambiguous. Trimming took off 1 base at V and 6 bases at J, with 10 bases between the two ends. CDR3 length equals 14 residues. Germline V gives CDR1 KGHSH, CDR2 LQKENI.

The chain employs TRBV6-5 and TRBJ2-3; 9 bases align to TRBD1. J was trimmed by 2 bases and V by 2 bases; bases with no gene match: 5. This CDR3 comprises 16 residues. CDR1 and CDR2 from the germline V gene are MNHEY and SVGAGI. As DNA, the CDR3 is TGTGCCAGCAGTTACGGCGGACAGGGGTACACAGATACGCAGTATTTT. This gives the protein CASSYGGQGYTDTQYF.